The table lists the clone carrying this T cell receptor beta chain with a few counts. Its antigen is unknown. V shed 5 bases and J shed 9 bases, with 10 bases lying between them. From germline, CDR1 is SGHAT and CDR2 FQNNGV. The length of the CDR3 is 11 residues. This entry belongs to a study of T cell repertoires in cytomegalovirus infection. Study information: Matching HLA type, along with CMV infection, was indicated by public TCR beta signatures.

TCRdb re-called the reads through MiXCR, storing one row per CDR3 protein. The sample has about 220,000 distinct CDR3 sequences, 35% to 45% seen once. V and J are TRBV11-2 and TRBJ1-1; D is unclear. Sequencing used CD8+ T cells from cultured PBMCs, obtained from culture after CMV antigen stimulation. This TCR derives from a human donor in good health (CMV status not recorded). Some clones in this sample may be carry-over from other donors' samples. In DNA, the CDR3 is TGTGCCAGCAGCCCCGTAATGAAAGCTTTCTTT. Its translation: CASSPVMKAFF.